A selection of T cell receptor beta chains follows, all from one sample in a study of OX40 agonist ivuxolimab in advanced cancers. Sequencing used immunoSEQ multiplex PCR; TCRdb keeps in-frame clones, though not all of them. The top ten clones hold roughly an eighth of a sample with approximately 30,000 clones, around four fifths of them seen once. The sequencing used CD4+ or CD8+ T cells sorted from blood, collected in a trial of the OX40 agonist ivuxolimab. These receptors came from an adult with an advanced solid tumor such as melanoma, head and neck, liver or kidney cancer. Each CDR3 is given with its conserved first and last residue. D genes are given only for firm matches. The size entry is marked missing in some rows and otherwise reads once, few, many or a size class.

length: 16; D: TRBD1; J: TRBJ1-1; V: TRBV30; size: NA; CDR3: CAWSVRWDRLNTEAFF; DNA: TGTGCCTGGAGTGTTCGGTGGGACAGGCTGAACACTGAAGCTTTCTTT
length: 14; D: TRBD1; J: TRBJ2-7; V: TRBV6-6; size: NA; CDR3: CASTTGTGYYEQYF; DNA: TGTGCCAGCACCACCGGGACAGGGTACTACGAGCAGTACTTC
length: 14; D: TRBD1; J: TRBJ1-6; V: TRBV19; size: NA; CDR3: CASRPDRDNSPLHF; DNA: TGTGCCAGCCGACCGGACAGGGATAATTCACCCCTCCACTTT
length: 14; D: NA; J: TRBJ2-7; V: TRBV27; size: NA; CDR3: CASSMGHRSYEQYF; DNA: TGTGCCAGCAGTATGGGACACCGCTCCTACGAGCAGTACTTC
length: 15; D: NA; J: TRBJ2-7; V: TRBV9; size: once; CDR3: CASSPRGVGFDEQYF; DNA: TGTGCCAGCAGCCCCCGAGGAGTAGGGTTCGACGAGCAGTACTTC
length: 15; D: TRBD2; J: TRBJ2-3; V: TRBV6-1; size: NA; CDR3: CASSEIAGATDTQYF; DNA: TGTGCCAGCAGTGAGATAGCGGGCGCCACAGATACGCAGTATTTT
length: 11; D: NA; J: TRBJ2-7; V: TRBV27; size: NA; CDR3: CASSWGYEQYF; DNA: TGTGCCAGCAGTTGGGGTTACGAGCAGTACTTC
length: 14; D: TRBD1; J: TRBJ2-1; V: TRBV10-3; size: NA; CDR3: CAISGDRRHNEQFF; DNA: TGTGCCATCAGTGGGGACAGGCGGCACAATGAGCAGTTCTTC
length: 11; D: NA; J: TRBJ2-5; V: TRBV28; size: NA; CDR3: CASSLSRPQYF; DNA: TGTGCCAGCAGTTTATCTCGGCCCCAGTACTTC
length: 14; D: NA; J: TRBJ1-1; V: TRBV16; size: once; CDR3: CASSHTAQDTEAFF; DNA: TGTGCCAGCAGCCACACCGCCCAGGACACTGAAGCTTTCTTT
length: 15; D: NA; J: TRBJ2-3; V: TRBV6-6; size: NA; CDR3: CASKLESGGTDTQYF; DNA: TGTGCCAGCAAACTAGAAAGCGGTGGGACAGATACGCAGTATTTT
length: 16; D: NA; J: TRBJ2-5; V: TRBV9; size: NA; CDR3: CASSGATGPAEETQYF; DNA: TGTGCCAGCAGCGGGGCCACAGGCCCTGCCGAAGAGACCCAGTACTTC
length: 19; D: TRBD2; J: TRBJ2-7; V: TRBV27; size: NA; CDR3: CASSPRPGLAGLAAYEQYF; DNA: TGTGCCAGCAGTCCGCGCCCCGGACTAGCGGGACTTGCAGCCTACGAGCAGTACTTC
length: 17; D: NA; J: TRBJ2-6; V: TRBV29-1; size: NA; CDR3: CSVDRELAQSRANVLTF; DNA: TGCAGCGTTGATAGGGAACTAGCACAAAGTCGGGCCAACGTCCTGACTTTC
length: 14; D: NA; J: TRBJ2-7; V: TRBV6-5; size: NA; CDR3: CASSFAGTTYEQYF; DNA: TGTGCCAGCAGTTTCGCCGGGACAACCTACGAGCAGTACTTC
length: 15; D: TRBD1; J: TRBJ2-5; V: TRBV5-6; size: NA; CDR3: CASSSNRDSQETQYF; DNA: TGTGCCAGCAGTAGCAACCGGGACAGCCAAGAGACCCAGTACTTC
length: 14; D: NA; J: TRBJ1-5; V: TRBV7-9; size: NA; CDR3: CASSPDGYNQPQHF; DNA: TGTGCCAGCAGCCCGGACGGATACAATCAGCCCCAGCATTTT
length: 14; D: NA; J: TRBJ2-1; V: TRBV27; size: NA; CDR3: CASSLLSTYNEQFF; DNA: TGTGCCAGCAGTTTATTATCTACGTACAATGAGCAGTTCTTC
length: 12; D: NA; J: TRBJ1-3; V: TRBV19; size: NA; CDR3: CASSGDGNTIYF; DNA: TGTGCCAGTTCAGGGGATGGAAACACCATATATTTT
length: 15; D: NA; J: TRBJ1-2; V: TRBV28; size: NA; CDR3: CASSLETRERAGYTF; DNA: TGTGCCAGCAGTTTGGAGACCCGTGAGAGGGCTGGCTACACCTTC
length: 15; D: TRBD2; J: TRBJ2-7; V: TRBV6-1; size: NA; CDR3: CASSEYSGSSYEQYF; DNA: TGTGCCAGCAGTGAATATAGCGGGAGCTCCTACGAGCAGTACTTC
length: 14; D: NA; J: TRBJ2-2; V: TRBV19; size: NA; CDR3: CASSFGLYTGELFF; DNA: TGTGCCAGTAGTTTTGGACTATACACCGGGGAGCTGTTTTTT
length: 19; D: TRBD1; J: TRBJ1-2; V: TRBV29-1; size: NA; CDR3: CSVEGYRDRIYLGSYGYTF; DNA: TGCAGCGTTGAAGGCTACCGGGACAGGATCTACCTAGGGTCCTATGGCTACACCTTC
length: 16; D: NA; J: TRBJ2-7; V: TRBV19; size: NA; CDR3: CASSSDHLGYSYEQYF; DNA: TGTGCCAGTAGTTCCGATCACCTTGGTTACTCCTACGAGCAGTACTTC
length: 16; D: NA; J: TRBJ2-2; V: TRBV28; size: NA; CDR3: CASSFEGFLSTGELFF; DNA: TGTGCCAGCAGTTTTGAGGGATTCCTTAGCACCGGGGAGCTGTTTTTT
length: 13; D: NA; J: TRBJ2-5; V: TRBV27; size: NA; CDR3: CASSSPGRTWQYF; DNA: TGTGCCAGCAGTTCGCCAGGGAGAACTTGGCAGTACTTC
length: 14; D: NA; J: TRBJ1-1; V: TRBV4-3; size: NA; CDR3: CASSQGASMTEAFF; DNA: TGCGCCAGCAGCCAAGGGGCGAGCATGACTGAAGCTTTCTTT
length: 15; D: NA; J: TRBJ2-5; V: TRBV30; size: NA; CDR3: CAWSEGSVPGETQYF; DNA: TGTGCCTGGAGTGAGGGGTCGGTTCCGGGGGAGACCCAGTACTTC
length: 16; D: NA; J: TRBJ1-5; V: TRBV2; size: NA; CDR3: CASSEKDTYSNQPQHF; DNA: TGTGCCAGCAGTGAAAAGGACACTTATAGCAATCAGCCCCAGCATTTT
length: 15; D: NA; J: TRBJ2-3; V: TRBV2; size: NA; CDR3: CASTMVAGGADTQYF; DNA: TGTGCCAGCACGATGGTAGCTGGAGGGGCAGATACGCAGTATTTT
length: 13; D: NA; J: TRBJ2-7; V: TRBV27; size: NA; CDR3: CASSRAGSHEQYF; DNA: TGTGCCAGCAGTCGGGCGGGGTCCCACGAGCAGTACTTC
length: 15; D: TRBD1; J: TRBJ2-1; V: TRBV9; size: medium-sized; CDR3: CASSVETGAYNEQFF; DNA: TGTGCCAGCAGCGTGGAGACAGGGGCCTACAATGAGCAGTTCTTC
length: 14; D: TRBD1; J: TRBJ2-5; V: TRBV5-6; size: NA; CDR3: CASSLGTGAETQYF; DNA: TGTGCCAGCAGCTTGGGGACAGGGGCAGAGACCCAGTACTTC
length: 13; D: TRBD1; J: TRBJ1-2; V: TRBV6-6; size: NA; CDR3: CASIQTGEEGYTF; DNA: TGTGCCAGCATTCAGACAGGGGAAGAAGGCTACACCTTC
length: 14; D: TRBD1; J: TRBJ1-2; V: TRBV28; size: NA; CDR3: CASSFPDRVYGYTF; DNA: TGTGCCAGCAGTTTCCCCGACAGGGTGTATGGCTACACCTTC
length: 14; D: NA; J: TRBJ2-5; V: TRBV5-6; size: NA; CDR3: CATSFGRGAKTQYF; DNA: TGTGCCACCTCTTTTGGCCGGGGGGCAAAGACCCAGTACTTC
length: 14; D: NA; J: TRBJ2-5; V: TRBV5-6; size: few; CDR3: CASSGEGVWETQYF; DNA: TGTGCCAGCAGCGGGGAGGGGGTGTGGGAGACCCAGTACTTC
length: 18; D: TRBD1; J: TRBJ1-6; V: TRBV28; size: few; CDR3: CASSLVGGGGVGNSPLHF; DNA: TGTGCCAGCAGTTTAGTAGGGGGAGGGGGCGTGGGAAATTCACCCCTCCACTTT
length: 14; D: NA; J: TRBJ1-1; V: TRBV28; size: NA; CDR3: CASSTRAGDTEAFF; DNA: TGTGCCAGCAGTACCCGGGCAGGGGACACTGAAGCTTTCTTT
length: 14; D: NA; J: TRBJ1-3; V: TRBV30; size: large; CDR3: CAWSVGGSGNTIYF; DNA: TGTGCCTGGAGTGTAGGTGGATCTGGAAACACCATATATTTT
length: 14; D: NA; J: TRBJ2-5; V: TRBV28; size: NA; CDR3: CASSLQGGWETQYF; DNA: TGTGCCAGCAGTTTACAGGGCGGCTGGGAGACCCAGTACTTC
length: 12; D: NA; J: TRBJ2-7; V: TRBV5-1; size: NA; CDR3: CASRDSSYEQYF; DNA: TGCGCCAGCAGGGACTCCTCCTACGAGCAGTACTTC
length: 18; D: TRBD1; J: TRBJ2-3; V: TRBV28; size: NA; CDR3: CASRQDRFPGPGTDTQYF; DNA: TGTGCCAGCAGACAGGACAGGTTTCCAGGCCCCGGCACAGATACGCAGTATTTT
length: 11; D: NA; J: TRBJ2-7; V: TRBV11-2; size: few; CDR3: CASSEVYEQYF; DNA: TGTGCCAGCAGCGAAGTTTACGAGCAGTACTTC
length: 16; D: NA; J: TRBJ2-7; V: TRBV11-2; size: NA; CDR3: CASSPFPADQGQEQYF; DNA: TGTGCCAGCAGCCCGTTCCCGGCGGATCAGGGGCAGGAGCAGTACTTC
length: 13; D: TRBD1; J: TRBJ2-7; V: TRBV29-1; size: NA; CDR3: CSVEGTGVYEQYF; DNA: TGCAGCGTTGAGGGGACAGGGGTTTACGAGCAGTACTTC
length: 16; D: NA; J: TRBJ2-3; V: TRBV7-9; size: NA; CDR3: CASSQERSGSTDTQYF; DNA: TGTGCCAGCAGCCAGGAGAGGAGCGGGAGCACAGATACGCAGTATTTT
length: 15; D: NA; J: TRBJ2-1; V: TRBV14; size: NA; CDR3: CASSQVAGAYNEQFF; DNA: TGTGCCAGCAGCCAAGTGGCAGGGGCCTACAATGAGCAGTTCTTC
length: 17; D: TRBD2; J: TRBJ2-1; V: TRBV11-1; size: NA; CDR3: CASSLLPWTSAYNEQFF; DNA: TGTGCCAGCAGCCTTCTCCCCTGGACTAGCGCTTACAATGAGCAGTTCTTC
length: 13; D: NA; J: TRBJ2-7; V: TRBV7-9; size: NA; CDR3: CASSPGAGQEQYF; DNA: TGTGCCAGCAGCCCGGGTGCGGGGCAGGAGCAGTACTTC
length: 15; D: NA; J: TRBJ2-1; V: TRBV27; size: NA; CDR3: CASRANGNLRNEQFF; DNA: TGTGCCAGCAGGGCCAACGGGAACCTTAGAAATGAGCAGTTCTTC
length: 17; D: TRBD2; J: TRBJ2-3; V: TRBV2; size: NA; CDR3: CASSEALAGGPGDTQYF; DNA: TGTGCCAGCAGTGAAGCCCTAGCGGGAGGGCCAGGGGATACGCAGTATTTT
length: 15; D: NA; J: TRBJ2-1; V: TRBV6-4; size: NA; CDR3: CASSVRPSTSNEQFF; DNA: TGTGCCAGCAGTGTTCGGCCCAGTACGAGCAATGAGCAGTTCTTC
length: 16; D: NA; J: TRBJ2-1; V: TRBV4-1; size: once; CDR3: CASSQSRGGSYNEQFF; DNA: TGCGCCAGCAGCCAGTCCAGGGGGGGCTCCTACAATGAGCAGTTCTTC
length: 16; D: NA; J: TRBJ2-1; V: TRBV4-3; size: once; CDR3: CASSQVTSPQYNEQFF; DNA: TGCGCCAGCAGCCAAGTGACCTCCCCTCAATACAATGAGCAGTTCTTC
length: 9; D: NA; J: TRBJ2-3; V: TRBV20-1; size: NA; CDR3: CSAPDTQYF; DNA: TGCAGTGCTCCAGATACGCAGTATTTT